This is a list of T cell receptor beta chains from one sample in a study of blood T cell repertoires in COVID-19. Sequencing used immunoSEQ multiplex PCR; TCRdb keeps in-frame clones, though not all of them. The sample records under 250,000 clones, under 90% being singletons. What was sequenced was peripheral blood. Receptors were obtained from a man in his fifties or sixties with COVID-19, enrolled during active disease. Both conserved end residues are part of each CDR3. Not all rows give a size; the values are once, few, many and, for expanded clones, a class.

CDR3 | V | size | J
CSVGSLGEQYF | TRBV29-1 | NA | TRBJ2-7
CASSYGRGQGFQDDEKLFF | TRBV5-1 | NA | TRBJ1-4
CASSISGGSSYEQYF | TRBV19 | NA | TRBJ2-7
CASSYAVVYEQYF | TRBV6-2/TRBV6-3 | NA | TRBJ2-7
CASSYRATRGSAEQFF | TRBV6-2/TRBV6-3 | NA | TRBJ2-1
CASSQGGRVDGYTF | TRBV4-2 | NA | TRBJ1-2
CASSRETGRTEAFF | TRBV18 | NA | TRBJ1-1
CAIRGAGTETQYF | TRBV10-3 | NA | TRBJ2-5
CASSAPGTGGSGNTIYF | TRBV9 | few | TRBJ1-3
CASSQDSGGARNEQFF | TRBV4-1 | NA | TRBJ2-1
CASSEGGGGYQPQHF | TRBV2 | NA | TRBJ1-5
CASSQGFAGGTEAFF | TRBV4-3 | many | TRBJ1-1
CASSYSQASSEQYF | TRBV6-5 | once | TRBJ2-7
CATSRDAREAEQYF | TRBV15 | NA | TRBJ2-7
CASSLFPGKPEAFF | TRBV7-8 | NA | TRBJ1-1
CASSEWRAGGARNEQFF | TRBV19 | NA | TRBJ2-1
CASSLVQGTKNIQYF | TRBV5-6 | NA | TRBJ2-4
CASSVGSEVGEQYF | TRBV9 | NA | TRBJ2-7
CASRPTVNSNQPQHF | TRBV7-8 | once | TRBJ1-5
CASTVGDRAGYTF | TRBV7-9 | NA | TRBJ1-2
CASRGATGLHTEAFF | TRBV28 | NA | TRBJ1-1
CAWSEVGGSNQPQHF | TRBV30 | NA | TRBJ1-5
CASSPGTGDQPQHF | TRBV28 | NA | TRBJ1-5
CASSRLGLAGNTDTQYF | TRBV19 | NA | TRBJ2-3
CASRPDWTLYGYTF | TRBV6-6 | NA | TRBJ1-2
CASTPTRNTEAFF | TRBV12-3/TRBV12-4 | NA | TRBJ1-1
CASSRGQGNYGYTF | TRBV11-2 | once | TRBJ1-2
CAITRGDRVYGYTF | TRBV6-5 | NA | TRBJ1-2
CSVRGGVDSNQPQHF | TRBV29-1 | NA | TRBJ1-5
CASSLPRLAGAHTQYF | TRBV7-9 | NA | TRBJ2-3
CASSQSRDQPQHF | TRBV3-1/TRBV3-2 | NA | TRBJ1-5